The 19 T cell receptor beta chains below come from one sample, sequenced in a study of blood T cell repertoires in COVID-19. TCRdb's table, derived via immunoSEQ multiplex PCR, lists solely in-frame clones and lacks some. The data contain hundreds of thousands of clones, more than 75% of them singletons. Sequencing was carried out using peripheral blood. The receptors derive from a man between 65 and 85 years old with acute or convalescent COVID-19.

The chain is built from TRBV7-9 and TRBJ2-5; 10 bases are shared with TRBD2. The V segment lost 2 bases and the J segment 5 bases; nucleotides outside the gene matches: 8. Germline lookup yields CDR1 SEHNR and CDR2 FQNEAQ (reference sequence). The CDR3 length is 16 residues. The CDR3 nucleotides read TGTGCCAGCAGCTTACGGGCTAGCGGGGGTACGGAGACCCAGTACTTC. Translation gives CASSLRASGGTETQYF.

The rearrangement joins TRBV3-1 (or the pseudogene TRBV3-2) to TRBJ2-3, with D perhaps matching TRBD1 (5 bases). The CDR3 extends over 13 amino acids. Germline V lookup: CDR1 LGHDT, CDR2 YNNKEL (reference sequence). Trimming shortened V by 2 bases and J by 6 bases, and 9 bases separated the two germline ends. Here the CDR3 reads CASSQQGQDTQYF. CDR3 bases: TGTGCCAGCAGCCAACAGGGTCAGGATACGCAGTATTTT.

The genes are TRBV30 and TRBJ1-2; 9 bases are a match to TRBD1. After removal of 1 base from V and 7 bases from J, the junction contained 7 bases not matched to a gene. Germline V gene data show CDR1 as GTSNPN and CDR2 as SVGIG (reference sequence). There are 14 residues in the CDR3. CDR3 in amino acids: CAWSAWDRAGGYTF. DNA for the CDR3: TGTGCCTGGAGTGCCTGGGACAGGGCCGGTGGCTACACCTTC.

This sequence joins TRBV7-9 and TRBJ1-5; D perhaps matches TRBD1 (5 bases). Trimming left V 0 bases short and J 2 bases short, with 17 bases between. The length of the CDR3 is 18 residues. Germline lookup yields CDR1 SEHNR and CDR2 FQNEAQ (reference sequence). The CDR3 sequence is CASSLAQGGMLGNQPQHF. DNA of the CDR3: TGTGCCAGCAGCTTAGCCCAGGGCGGAATGTTGGGCAATCAGCCCCAGCATTTT.

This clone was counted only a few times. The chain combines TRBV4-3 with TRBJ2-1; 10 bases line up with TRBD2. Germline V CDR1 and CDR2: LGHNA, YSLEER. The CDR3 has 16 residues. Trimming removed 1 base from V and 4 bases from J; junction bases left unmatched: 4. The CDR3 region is CASSQGHSGRYNEQFF. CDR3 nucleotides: TGCGCCAGCAGCCAAGGTCATAGCGGGAGGTACAATGAGCAGTTCTTC.

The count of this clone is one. The CDR3 here is CASSSWTVYNSPLHF. DNA for the CDR3: TGTGCCAGCAGCTCGTGGACAGTCTATAATTCACCCCTCCACTTT. The chain uses TRBV5-6 and TRBJ1-6, with D maybe TRBD1 (6 bases). Deletions cut 3 bases from V and 3 bases from J, with 10 bases between. CDR3 length: 15 amino acids. CDR1 is SGHDT and CDR2 is YYEEEE in the germline V gene.

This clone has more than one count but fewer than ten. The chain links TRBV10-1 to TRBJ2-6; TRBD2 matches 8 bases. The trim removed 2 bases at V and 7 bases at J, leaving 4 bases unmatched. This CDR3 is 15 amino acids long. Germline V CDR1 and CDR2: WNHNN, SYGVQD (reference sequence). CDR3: CASSEGLAGANVLTF. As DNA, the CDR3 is TGCGCCAGCAGTGAGGGACTAGCCGGAGCCAACGTCCTGACTTTC.

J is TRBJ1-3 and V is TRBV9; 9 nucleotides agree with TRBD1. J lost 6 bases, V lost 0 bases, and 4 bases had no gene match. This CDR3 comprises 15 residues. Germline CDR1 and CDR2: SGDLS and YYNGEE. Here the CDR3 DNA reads TGTGCCAGCAGCGTAGAGGGACAGGGAAAAAACACCATATATTTT. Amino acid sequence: CASSVEGQGKNTIYF.

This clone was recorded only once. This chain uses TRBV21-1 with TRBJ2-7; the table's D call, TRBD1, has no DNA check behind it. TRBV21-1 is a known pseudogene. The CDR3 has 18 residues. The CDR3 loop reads CASSKVGQAALRPGEQYF. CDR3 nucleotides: TGTGCCAGCAGCAAAGTGGGACAGGCGGCCCTCCGTCCCGGCGAGCAGTACTTC.

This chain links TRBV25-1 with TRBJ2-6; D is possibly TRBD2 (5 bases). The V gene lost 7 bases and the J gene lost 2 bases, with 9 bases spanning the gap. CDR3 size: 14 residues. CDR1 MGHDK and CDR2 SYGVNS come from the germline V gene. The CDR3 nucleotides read TGTGCCAGCAATCGGGGAACTGGGGCCAACGTCCTGACTTTC. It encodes CASNRGTGANVLTF.

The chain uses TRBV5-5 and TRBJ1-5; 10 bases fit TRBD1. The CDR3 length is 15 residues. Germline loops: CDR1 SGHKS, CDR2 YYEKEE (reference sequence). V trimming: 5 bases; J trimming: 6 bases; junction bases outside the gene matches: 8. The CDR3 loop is CASRSTGGQSQPQHF. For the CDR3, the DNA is TGTGCCAGCAGGTCGACAGGGGGCCAAAGTCAGCCCCAGCATTTT. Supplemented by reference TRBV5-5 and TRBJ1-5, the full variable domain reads DAGVTQSPTHLIKTRGQQVTLRCSPISGHKSVSWYQQVLGQGPQFIFQYYEKEERGRGNFPDRFSARQFPNYSSELNVNALLLGDSALYLCASRSTGGQSQPQHFGDGTRLSIL.

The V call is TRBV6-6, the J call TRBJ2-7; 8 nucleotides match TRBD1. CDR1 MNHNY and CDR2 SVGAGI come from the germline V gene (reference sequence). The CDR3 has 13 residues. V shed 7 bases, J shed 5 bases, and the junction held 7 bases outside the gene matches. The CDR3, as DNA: TGTGCCAGCACCAAGGACAGGGCCCACGAGCAGTACTTC. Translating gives CASTKDRAHEQYF.

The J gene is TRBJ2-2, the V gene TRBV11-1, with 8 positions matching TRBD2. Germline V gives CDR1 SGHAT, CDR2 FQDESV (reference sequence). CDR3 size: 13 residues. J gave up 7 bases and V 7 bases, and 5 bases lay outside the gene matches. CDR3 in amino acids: CASNSGASGELFF. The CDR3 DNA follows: TGTGCCAGCAATAGCGGGGCAAGCGGGGAGCTGTTTTTT.

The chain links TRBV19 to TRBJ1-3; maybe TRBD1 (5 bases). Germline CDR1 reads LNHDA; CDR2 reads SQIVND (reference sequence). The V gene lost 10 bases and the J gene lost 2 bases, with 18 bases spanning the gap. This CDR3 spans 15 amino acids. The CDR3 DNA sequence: TGTGCCACCACAACCGCGGGGGACCCTGGAAACACCATATATTTT. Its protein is CATTTAGDPGNTIYF.

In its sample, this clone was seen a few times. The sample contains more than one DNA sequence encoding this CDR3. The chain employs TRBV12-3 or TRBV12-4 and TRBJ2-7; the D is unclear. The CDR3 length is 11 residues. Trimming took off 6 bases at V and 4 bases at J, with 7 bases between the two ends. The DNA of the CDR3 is TGTGCCAGCAGCCCCGCGTACGAGCAGTACTTC. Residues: CASSPAYEQYF.

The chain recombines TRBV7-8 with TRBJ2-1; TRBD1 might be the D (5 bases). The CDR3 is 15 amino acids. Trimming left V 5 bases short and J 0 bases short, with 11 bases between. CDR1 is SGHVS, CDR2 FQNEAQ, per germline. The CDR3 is CASSRDRSSYNEQFF. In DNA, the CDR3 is TGTGCCAGCAGCCGAGACAGAAGCTCCTACAATGAGCAGTTCTTC.

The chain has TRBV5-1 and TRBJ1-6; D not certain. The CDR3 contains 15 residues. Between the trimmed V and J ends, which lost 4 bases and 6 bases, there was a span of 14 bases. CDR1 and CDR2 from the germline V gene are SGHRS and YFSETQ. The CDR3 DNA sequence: TGCGCCAGCAGCATTGCGGGGAACGGTAATTCACCCCTCCACTTT. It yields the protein CASSIAGNGNSPLHF.

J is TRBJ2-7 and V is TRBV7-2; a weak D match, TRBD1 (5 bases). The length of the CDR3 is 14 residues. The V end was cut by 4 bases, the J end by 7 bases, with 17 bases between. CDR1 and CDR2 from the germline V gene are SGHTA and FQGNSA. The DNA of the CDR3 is TGTGCCAGCAGCTCCCAACGTGGGGCTCGGGAGCAGTACTTC. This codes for CASSSQRGAREQYF.

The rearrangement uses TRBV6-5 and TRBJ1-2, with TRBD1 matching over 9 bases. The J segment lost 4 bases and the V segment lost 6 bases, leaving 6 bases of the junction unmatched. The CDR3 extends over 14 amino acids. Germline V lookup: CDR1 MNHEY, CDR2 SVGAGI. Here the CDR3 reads CASRATGGAYGYTF. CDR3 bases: TGTGCCAGCAGAGCCACAGGGGGCGCCTATGGCTACACCTTC.